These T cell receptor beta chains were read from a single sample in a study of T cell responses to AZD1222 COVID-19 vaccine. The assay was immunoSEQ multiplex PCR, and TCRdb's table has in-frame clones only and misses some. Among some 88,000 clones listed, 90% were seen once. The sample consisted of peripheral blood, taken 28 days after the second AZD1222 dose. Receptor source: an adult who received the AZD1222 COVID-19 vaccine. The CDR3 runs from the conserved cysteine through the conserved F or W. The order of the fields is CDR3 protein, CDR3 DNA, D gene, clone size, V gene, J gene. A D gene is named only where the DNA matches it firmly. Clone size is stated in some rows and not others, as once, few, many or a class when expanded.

CASKGQGVSPLHF,TGTGCCAGCAAGGGACAGGGGGTTTCACCCCTCCACTTT,TRBD1,NA,TRBV25-1,TRBJ1-6
CATSRDPTGAGTEAFF,TGTGCCACCAGCAGAGATCCCACAGGGGCGGGCACTGAAGCTTTCTTT,TRBD1,once,TRBV15,TRBJ1-1
CATSSQGADEQFF,TGTGCCACCAGTTCGCAGGGGGCGGATGAGCAGTTCTTC,TRBD1,NA,TRBV15,TRBJ2-1
CSVIVLTEANYGYTF,TGCAGCGTGATAGTTTTGACAGAAGCTAACTATGGCTACACCTTC,NA,few,TRBV29-1,TRBJ1-2
CASSVEGADSPLHF,TGTGCCAGCAGCGTCGAAGGGGCGGATTCACCCCTCCACTTT,NA,NA,TRBV9,TRBJ1-6
CASSIRRSDTQYF,TGTGCCAGTAGTATAAGGCGCTCAGATACGCAGTATTTT,NA,NA,TRBV19,TRBJ2-3
CASSDSRADTQYF,TGTGCCAGTAGTGACAGTCGGGCAGATACGCAGTATTTT,NA,NA,TRBV19,TRBJ2-3
CASSIALVMNTEAFF,TGTGCCAGTAGTATAGCCCTCGTTATGAACACTGAAGCTTTCTTT,NA,NA,TRBV19,TRBJ1-1
CASSLVGGVGDEQYF,TGTGCCAGCAGCTTAGTGGGCGGGGTGGGGGACGAGCAGTACTTC,NA,NA,TRBV7-2,TRBJ2-7
CASSPPRGQVYEQYF,TGTGCCAGCAGCCCTCCTCGGGGACAAGTCTACGAGCAGTACTTC,NA,once,TRBV7-9,TRBJ2-7
CASSMRTASTDTQYF,TGTGCCAGTAGTATGAGGACAGCTAGCACAGATACGCAGTATTTT,NA,NA,TRBV19,TRBJ2-3
CASSLPPGTNYGYTF,TGTGCCAGCAGTTTACCTCCTGGGACTAACTATGGCTACACCTTC,NA,NA,TRBV28,TRBJ1-2
CASSEFPGHQGYGYTF,TGTGCCAGCAGTGAGTTTCCGGGACACCAGGGCTATGGCTACACCTTC,NA,NA,TRBV2,TRBJ1-2
CASSQSGGAGKEQFF,TGTGCCAGCAGCCAAAGCGGGGGGGCCGGGAAGGAGCAGTTCTTC,TRBD2,NA,TRBV7-2,TRBJ2-1
CASSSRGHQPQHF,TGTGCCAGCAGCTCCAGGGGGCATCAGCCCCAGCATTTT,TRBD1,once,TRBV7-8,TRBJ1-5
CASSQEQGIIYGYTF,TGTGCCAGCAGCCAAGAGCAAGGGATAATCTATGGCTACACCTTC,NA,NA,TRBV3-1/TRBV3-2,TRBJ1-2
CASVPTGSYEQYF,TGTGCCAGCGTCCCGACAGGCTCCTACGAGCAGTACTTC,NA,NA,TRBV6-1,TRBJ2-7
CASSPRGPDRGNEQFF,TGTGCCAGCTCACCACGAGGTCCAGACAGGGGCAATGAGCAGTTCTTC,TRBD1,NA,TRBV18,TRBJ2-1
CASSGYRAIASADTQYF,TGTGCCAGCAGTGGATACCGGGCCATAGCTTCTGCAGATACGCAGTATTTT,NA,NA,TRBV6-2/TRBV6-3,TRBJ2-3
CASSLPKGYTQYF,TGTGCCAGCAGTTTACCGAAAGGGTATACGCAGTATTTT,NA,NA,TRBV28,TRBJ2-3
CASSPSRGRGSEAFF,TGTGCCAGCAGCCCCTCCAGGGGGCGCGGGTCTGAAGCTTTCTTT,TRBD1,NA,TRBV7-9,TRBJ1-1
CASRREGTEAFF,TGTGCCAGCAGAAGGGAGGGAACTGAAGCTTTCTTT,NA,NA,TRBV6-5,TRBJ1-1
CASSRTGGRYTQYF,TGTGCCAGCAGCCGGACAGGGGGCAGATATACGCAGTATTTT,TRBD1,NA,TRBV3-1/TRBV3-2,TRBJ2-3
CASRDLTGGNEQFF,TGTGCCAGCAGGGACCTCACAGGGGGAAATGAGCAGTTCTTC,TRBD1,NA,TRBV27,TRBJ2-1
CASSVQGAPTHGEKLFF,TGTGCCAGTAGCGTACAGGGGGCACCAACCCATGGGGAAAAACTGTTTTTT,TRBD1,NA,TRBV19,TRBJ1-4
CASSPLGTGSNQPQHF,TGTGCCAGCTCACCGCTTGGGACAGGTAGCAATCAGCCCCAGCATTTT,TRBD1,once,TRBV18,TRBJ1-5
CASSQSRNYGYTF,TGTGCCAGCAGCCAATCACGGAACTATGGCTACACCTTC,NA,NA,TRBV16,TRBJ1-2
CASRMTGGGHGYTF,TGTGCCAGTAGAATGACAGGGGGTGGCCATGGCTACACCTTC,TRBD1,NA,TRBV19,TRBJ1-2
CASSQGGVERNYGYTF,TGTGCCAGCAGCCAAGGAGGAGTAGAGCGCAACTATGGCTACACCTTC,NA,NA,TRBV3-1/TRBV3-2,TRBJ1-2
CASSQTGYGYTQYF,TGCGCCAGCAGCCAAACAGGGTATGGGTATACGCAGTATTTT,NA,NA,TRBV4-1,TRBJ2-3
CASSIRPGPNTEAFF,TGTGCCAGTAGTATCCGCCCGGGGCCGAACACTGAAGCTTTCTTT,NA,NA,TRBV19,TRBJ1-1
CASSYLVTGEGYTF,TGTGCCAGCAGTTATTTAGTAACAGGGGAAGGCTACACCTTC,TRBD1,NA,TRBV6-5,TRBJ1-2
CASSQEGSGGQRQQFF,TGCGCCAGCAGCCAAGAGGGTAGCGGGGGGCAAAGGCAGCAGTTCTTC,TRBD2,NA,TRBV4-1,TRBJ2-1
CASSPLYQTQYF,TGTGCCAGCAGCCCTTTATACCAGACCCAGTACTTC,NA,NA,TRBV28,TRBJ2-5
CASSPLAGPTGELFF,TGTGCCAGCAGCCCCTTAGCGGGTCCCACCGGGGAGCTGTTTTTT,TRBD2,NA,TRBV7-2,TRBJ2-2
CATSREDGSYGYTF,TGTGCCACCAGCAGGGAGGACGGGTCCTATGGCTACACCTTC,NA,NA,TRBV15,TRBJ1-2
CASSIGTGSSYEQYF,TGTGCCAGCAGCATAGGGACAGGGAGTTCCTACGAGCAGTACTTC,TRBD1,once,TRBV9,TRBJ2-7
CASSQDRGQEILYFNYGYTF,TGTGCCAGCAGCCAAGACCGGGGACAGGAGATCCTTTACTTTAACTATGGCTACACCTTC,TRBD1,NA,TRBV4-2,TRBJ1-2
CASSSPYRGRSYNEQFF,TGTGCCAGCAGCTCCCCTTACAGGGGGCGTTCCTACAATGAGCAGTTCTTC,TRBD1,NA,TRBV7-9,TRBJ2-1
CATQLTANQPQHF,TGTGCCACCCAGTTAACAGCTAATCAGCCCCAGCATTTT,NA,NA,TRBV24-1,TRBJ1-5
CASSKAAGRQAQPQHF,TGTGCCAGCAGCAAAGCGGCGGGGAGACAGGCTCAGCCCCAGCATTTT,NA,NA,TRBV21-1,TRBJ1-5
CASSNQGRGYGYTF,TGTGCCAGTAGTAACCAGGGAAGGGGATATGGCTACACCTTC,NA,NA,TRBV19,TRBJ1-2
CSVAQGAENSPLHF,TGCAGCGTGGCCCAGGGGGCAGAGAATTCACCCCTCCACTTT,TRBD1,NA,TRBV29-1,TRBJ1-6
CASRGFTEAFF,TGTGCCAGCAGGGGGTTCACTGAAGCTTTCTTT,NA,NA,TRBV6-5,TRBJ1-1
CASSEQWPYTIYF,TGTGCCAGCAGTGAACAATGGCCATACACCATATATTTT,NA,NA,TRBV6-1,TRBJ1-3
CASSPQGVGYSGNTIYF,TGTGCCAGCTCACCACAGGGGGTCGGATACTCTGGAAACACCATATATTTT,NA,NA,TRBV18,TRBJ1-3
CASSLSGGNTGELFF,TGCGCCAGCTCCCTTTCGGGGGGTAACACCGGGGAGCTGTTTTTT,TRBD2,NA,TRBV5-1,TRBJ2-2
CASSSWDRGFTEAFF,TGTGCCAGTAGCTCCTGGGACAGGGGGTTTACTGAAGCTTTCTTT,TRBD1,NA,TRBV19,TRBJ1-1
CASSPSSGGVGETQYF,TGTGCCAGCAGCCCTTCTAGCGGGGGGGTCGGAGAGACCCAGTACTTC,TRBD2,NA,TRBV7-2,TRBJ2-5
CASSNGQGSPLHF,TGTGCCAGCAGCAACGGGCAGGGCTCACCCCTCCACTTT,NA,NA,TRBV7-6,TRBJ1-6
CASSQGLHRVVVGYTF,TGCGCCAGCAGCCAAGGTTTGCACAGAGTAGTGGTTGGCTACACCTTC,NA,NA,TRBV4-3,TRBJ1-2
CASSPGETQYF,TGTGCCAGCAGCCCCGGGGAGACCCAGTACTTC,NA,NA,TRBV6-5,TRBJ2-5
CASSVRGGGADTGELFF,TGTGCCAGCAGCGTACGTGGCGGGGGGGCCGACACCGGGGAGCTGTTTTTT,TRBD2,NA,TRBV9,TRBJ2-2
CASSILENTEAFF,TGTGCCAGTAGTATTTTAGAGAACACTGAAGCTTTCTTT,NA,NA,TRBV19,TRBJ1-1
CASRHPQGSSYGYTF,TGTGCCAGCAGACACCCACAGGGTAGTAGCTATGGCTACACCTTC,NA,NA,TRBV6-5,TRBJ1-2